This T cell receptor (beta chain) was identified during a study of molecular identifiers for immune sequencing clone quantification. Trimming cost V 5 bases and J 2 bases, with 13 bases left between them. The CDR3 covers 14 residues. Germline loops: CDR1 SGHTA, CDR2 FQGNSA. Study outcomes and limitations: Reportedly, one cell's Jurkat TCR RNA was detected within one million naive CD8 cells.

With regard to this clonotype: Its antigen remains unidentified.

Previously described methods and listed TCR primers were used for bulk TCR libraries. TCRdb reprocessed the PCR reads via MiXCR and lists one record per CDR3 protein. Among 250,000 to 400,000 distinct CDR3 sequences, over 20% were seen once, and the ten largest hold approximately 0.8%. The receptor's source is a human donor in good health. Some libraries in this study had Jurkat cell RNA spiked in. Sequences were obtained from naive CD8+ T cells from blood, with Jurkat cell RNA spiked in. Subset in this sample: FACS-sorted CD8+CD4-CCR7+CD45RA+ naive T cells. The chain links TRBV7-2 to TRBJ2-7; D is perhaps TRBD1 or TRBD2 (6 bases each). CDR3 sequence (DNA): TGTGCCAGCAGCATCGGGGGCAGGGCCTACGAGCAGTACTTC. The encoded protein is CASSIGGRAYEQYF.